The source of this T cell receptor (beta chain) is a study of CD8+CD57+ T cells in acquired aplastic anemia. As for the study in general: Sorted cells (CD4+ and CD8+) yielded DNA amounts that averaged approximately 3.2 ug. Overall study findings and caveats: It was found that almost 30 CD8+ CDR3 sequences were shared between patients and controls. Controls and patients did not differ significantly in CD8+ Simpson's diversity.

Profiling that covered TCR beta VDJ and CDR3 relied on genomic DNA as its template. TCRdb called the reads again in MiXCR, with one record for every CDR3 protein. The sample carries more than 250,000 distinct CDR3 sequences, approximately 56% recorded once. The V gene lost 3 bases and the J gene lost 3 bases, with 10 bases spanning the gap. The CDR3 runs to 14 residues. Looked up from germline, CDR1 is SGHTA and CDR2 is FQGNSA. A single count supports this clonotype. The antigen is undetermined. This sequence joins TRBV7-2 and TRBJ2-3; D unresolved. The TCR was taken from a human donor with severe aplastic anemia or a healthy control (not recorded which). The sequencing sample was made of sorted CD4+, CD8+, or CD8+CD57+ T cells (not recorded which) from PBMCs. The CDR3, as DNA: TGTGCCAGCAGCTTCAGGTTTCAAACAGATACGCAGTATTTT. The encoded protein is CASSFRFQTDTQYF.